A single sample gave rise to the 6 T cell receptor beta chains below, sequenced in a study of blood T cell repertoires in COVID-19. Here immunoSEQ multiplex PCR was the method, and the copy in TCRdb shows in-frame clones only, minus some. Here the sample spans approximately 49,000 clones, 65% to 85% being singletons. Sequenced sample: peripheral blood. These receptor sequences come from a man aged 45-60 years with acute or convalescent COVID-19.

The chain couples TRBV19 to TRBJ2-7; 11 positions match TRBD2. V shed 5 bases, J shed 7 bases, and the junction held 13 bases outside the gene matches. In germline, CDR1 is LNHDA, CDR2 SQIVND (reference sequence). CDR3 length equals 16 residues. CDR3 nucleotide sequence: TGTGCCAGTAGTCCCGGGACTAGCGGAGCCGTTGGGGAGCAGTACTTC. Protein: CASSPGTSGAVGEQYF. Looking up the rest from reference TRBV19 and TRBJ2-7 gives the full variable domain: DGGITQSPKYLFRKEGQNVTLSCEQNLNHDAMYWYRQDPGQGLRLIYYSQIVNDFQKGDIAEGYSVSREKKESFPLTVTSAQKNPTAFYLCASSPGTSGAVGEQYFGPGTRLTVT.

The chain carries TRBV7-6 and TRBJ2-1; 9 nucleotides line up with TRBD2. Per germline, CDR1 SGHVS and CDR2 FNYEAQ. The trim removed 0 bases at V and 7 bases at J, leaving 10 bases unmatched. This CDR3 has 17 amino acids. The CDR3 reads CASSLADLAGSGNEQFF. The DNA of the CDR3 is TGTGCCAGCAGCTTAGCTGATCTAGCGGGATCTGGGAATGAGCAGTTCTTC.

This clone occurred a few times. The CDR3 DNA reads as TGTGCCAGCAGTCCCCAGGGAGGGGGAATTGGCTACACCTTC. Translating it yields CASSPQGGGIGYTF. This chain uses TRBV6-5 with TRBJ1-2; a possible D gene is TRBD1 (6 bases). The CDR3 length is 14 residues. Trimming stripped 5 bases from V and 7 bases from J, with 17 bases between. Per germline, CDR1 MNHEY and CDR2 SVGAGI.

The chain recombines TRBV5-1 with TRBJ1-4; 7 bases fit TRBD1. V shed 2 bases and J 8 bases; nucleotides not matched to a gene: 6. The CDR3 is made up of 14 amino acids. Germline V gene lookup returns CDR1 SGHRS and CDR2 YFSETQ. CDR3 coding DNA: TGCGCCAGCAGCTTCGACAGGGTTGGCGAAAAACTGTTTTTT. Residues: CASSFDRVGEKLFF. The variable domain in full, completed from reference TRBV5-1 and TRBJ1-4, reads KAGVTQTPRYLIKTRGQQVTLSCSPISGHRSVSWYQQTPGQGLQFLFEYFSETQRNKGNFPGRFSGRQFSNSRSEMNVSTLELGDSALYLCASSFDRVGEKLFFGSGTQLSVL.

The chain links TRBV27 to TRBJ1-1; no reliable D call. From germline, CDR1 is MNHEY and CDR2 SMNVEV (reference sequence). The CDR3 length is 16 residues. Trimming stripped 1 base from V and 1 base from J, with 13 bases between. In DNA form, the CDR3 reads TGTGCCAGCAGTTTATGGGCAGGTCGGGGGAACACTGAAGCTTTCTTT. Its translation is CASSLWAGRGNTEAFF.

The rearrangement joins TRBV28 to TRBJ2-7, with 8 bases aligning to TRBD2. This CDR3 is built from 14 residues. With 5 bases clipped from V and 5 bases from J, the junction kept 8 bases outside the gene matches. CDR1 is MDHEN, CDR2 SYDVKM, per germline. CDR3 protein: CASSPRGGWHEQYF. The CDR3 DNA is TGTGCCAGCAGTCCACGGGGGGGATGGCACGAGCAGTACTTC.